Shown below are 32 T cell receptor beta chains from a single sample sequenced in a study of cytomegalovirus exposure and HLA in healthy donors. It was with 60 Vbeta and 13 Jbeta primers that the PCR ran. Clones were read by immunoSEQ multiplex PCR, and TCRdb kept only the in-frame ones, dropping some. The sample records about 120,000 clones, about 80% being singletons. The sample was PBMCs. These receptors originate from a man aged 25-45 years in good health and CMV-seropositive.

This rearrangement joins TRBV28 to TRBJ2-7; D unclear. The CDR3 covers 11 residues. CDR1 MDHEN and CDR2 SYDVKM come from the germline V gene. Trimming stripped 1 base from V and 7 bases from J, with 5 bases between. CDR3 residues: CASSLYTEQYF. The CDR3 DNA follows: TGTGCCAGCAGTTTATATACTGAGCAGTACTTC. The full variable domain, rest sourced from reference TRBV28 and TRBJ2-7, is DVKVTQSSRYLVKRTGEKVFLECVQDMDHENMFWYRQDPGLGLRLIYFSYDVKMKEKGDIPEGYSVSREKKERFSLILESASTNQTSMYLCASSLYTEQYFGPGTRLTVT.

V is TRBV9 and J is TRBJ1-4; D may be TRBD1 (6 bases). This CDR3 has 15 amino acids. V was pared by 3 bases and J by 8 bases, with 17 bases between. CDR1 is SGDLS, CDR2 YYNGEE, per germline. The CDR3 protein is CASSEGGTREEKLFF. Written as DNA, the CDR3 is TGTGCCAGCAGCGAGGGGGGGACTCGAGAGGAAAAACTGTTTTTT.

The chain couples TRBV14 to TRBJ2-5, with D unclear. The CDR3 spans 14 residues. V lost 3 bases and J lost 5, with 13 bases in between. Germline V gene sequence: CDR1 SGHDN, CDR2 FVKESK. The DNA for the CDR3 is TGTGCCAGCAGCCATCTTAAGTACGGGGAGACCCAGTACTTC. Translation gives CASSHLKYGETQYF.

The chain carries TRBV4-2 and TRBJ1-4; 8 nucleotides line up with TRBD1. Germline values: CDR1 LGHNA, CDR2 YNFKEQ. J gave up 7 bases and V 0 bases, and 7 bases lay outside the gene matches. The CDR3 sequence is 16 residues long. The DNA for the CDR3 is TGTGCCAGCAGCCAAGAAACGGAACAGGGGGGTGAAAAACTGTTTTTT. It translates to CASSQETEQGGEKLFF.

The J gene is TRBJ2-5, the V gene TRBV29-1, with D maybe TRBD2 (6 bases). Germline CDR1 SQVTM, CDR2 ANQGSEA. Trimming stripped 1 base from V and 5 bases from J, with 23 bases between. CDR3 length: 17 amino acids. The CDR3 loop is CSVEGEPGLLKWETQYF. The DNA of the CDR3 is TGCAGCGTTGAAGGGGAGCCGGGACTCCTGAAGTGGGAGACCCAGTACTTC. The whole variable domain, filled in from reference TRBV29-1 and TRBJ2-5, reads SAVISQKPSRDICQRGTSLTIQCQVDSQVTMMFWYRQQPGQSLTLIATANQGSEATYESGFVIDKFPISRPNLTFSTLTVSNMSPEDSSIYLCSVEGEPGLLKWETQYFGPGTRLLVL.

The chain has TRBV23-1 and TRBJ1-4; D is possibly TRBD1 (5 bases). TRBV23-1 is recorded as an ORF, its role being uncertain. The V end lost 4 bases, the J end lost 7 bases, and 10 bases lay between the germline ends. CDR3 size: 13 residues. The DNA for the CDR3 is TGCGCCAGCAGTCGGGGCAGGCGTGAAAAACTGTTTTTT. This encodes CASSRGRREKLFF.

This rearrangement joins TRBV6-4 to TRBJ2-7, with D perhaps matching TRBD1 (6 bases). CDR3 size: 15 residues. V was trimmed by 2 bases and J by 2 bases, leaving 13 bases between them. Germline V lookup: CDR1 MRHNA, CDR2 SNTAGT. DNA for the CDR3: TGTGCCAGCAGTGACCGTTCGGACAGCCCCTACGAGCAGTACTTC. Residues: CASSDRSDSPYEQYF.

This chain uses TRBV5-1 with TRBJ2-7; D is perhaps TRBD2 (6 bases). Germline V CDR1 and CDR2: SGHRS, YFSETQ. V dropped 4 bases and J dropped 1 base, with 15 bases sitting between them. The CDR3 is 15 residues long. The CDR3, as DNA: TGCGCCAGCAGCCCCATAGGCGGGGAATCCTACGAGCAGTACTTC. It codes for CASSPIGGESYEQYF. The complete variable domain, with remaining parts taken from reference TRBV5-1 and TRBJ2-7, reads KAGVTQTPRYLIKTRGQQVTLSCSPISGHRSVSWYQQTPGQGLQFLFEYFSETQRNKGNFPGRFSGRQFSNSRSEMNVSTLELGDSALYLCASSPIGGESYEQYFGPGTRLTVT.

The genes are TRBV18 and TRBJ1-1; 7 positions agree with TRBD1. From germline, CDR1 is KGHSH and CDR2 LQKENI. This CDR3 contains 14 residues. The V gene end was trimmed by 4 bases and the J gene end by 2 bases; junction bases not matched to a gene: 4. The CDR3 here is CASSRQGVNTEAFF. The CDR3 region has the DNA TGTGCCAGCTCACGTCAGGGGGTAAACACTGAAGCTTTCTTT.

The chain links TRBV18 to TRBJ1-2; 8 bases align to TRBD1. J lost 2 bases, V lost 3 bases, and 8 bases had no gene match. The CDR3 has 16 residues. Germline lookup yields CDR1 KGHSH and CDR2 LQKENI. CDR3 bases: TGTGCCAGCTCACCTGGACAGGGTCCAGAAAACTATGGCTACACCTTC. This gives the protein CASSPGQGPENYGYTF. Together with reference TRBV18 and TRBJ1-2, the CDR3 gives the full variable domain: NAGVMQNPRHLVRRRGQEARLRCSPMKGHSHVYWYRQLPEEGLKFMVYLQKENIIDESGMPKERFSAEFPKEGPSILRIQQVVRGDSAAYFCASSPGQGPENYGYTFGSGTRLTVV.

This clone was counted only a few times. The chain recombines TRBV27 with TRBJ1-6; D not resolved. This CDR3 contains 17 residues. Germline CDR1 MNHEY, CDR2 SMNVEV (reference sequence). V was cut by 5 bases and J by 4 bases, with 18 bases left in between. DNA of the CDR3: TGTGCCAGCAGTCTCCGTGGAGGGAGTAGGTATAATTCACCCCTCCACTTT. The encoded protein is CASSLRGGSRYNSPLHF.

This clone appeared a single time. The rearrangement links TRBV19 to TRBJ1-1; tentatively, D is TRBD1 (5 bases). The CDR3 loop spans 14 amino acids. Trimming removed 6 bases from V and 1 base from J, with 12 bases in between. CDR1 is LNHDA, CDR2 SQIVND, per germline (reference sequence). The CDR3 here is CASREMGRNTEAFF. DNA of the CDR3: TGTGCCAGTAGAGAGATGGGGCGGAACACTGAAGCTTTCTTT.

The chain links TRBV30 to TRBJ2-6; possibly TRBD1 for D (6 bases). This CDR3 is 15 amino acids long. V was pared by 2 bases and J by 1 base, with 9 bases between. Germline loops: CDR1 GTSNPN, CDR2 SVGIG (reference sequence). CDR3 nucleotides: TGTGCCTGGAGTCTTACAGGGTCTGGGGCCAACGTCCTGACTTTC. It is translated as CAWSLTGSGANVLTF.

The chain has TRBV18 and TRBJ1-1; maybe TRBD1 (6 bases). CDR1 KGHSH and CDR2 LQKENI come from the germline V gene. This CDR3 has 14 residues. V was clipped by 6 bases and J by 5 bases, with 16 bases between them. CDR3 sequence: CASSANREITEAFF. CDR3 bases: TGTGCCAGCTCCGCCAACAGGGAAATTACTGAAGCTTTCTTT.

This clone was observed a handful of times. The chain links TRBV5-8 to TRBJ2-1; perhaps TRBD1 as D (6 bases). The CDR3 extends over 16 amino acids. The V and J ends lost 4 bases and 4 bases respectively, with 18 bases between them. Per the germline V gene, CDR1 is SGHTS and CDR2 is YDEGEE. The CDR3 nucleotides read TGTGCCAGCAGCCACTGGCCGGGACAAAATTACAATGAGCAGTTCTTC. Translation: CASSHWPGQNYNEQFF.

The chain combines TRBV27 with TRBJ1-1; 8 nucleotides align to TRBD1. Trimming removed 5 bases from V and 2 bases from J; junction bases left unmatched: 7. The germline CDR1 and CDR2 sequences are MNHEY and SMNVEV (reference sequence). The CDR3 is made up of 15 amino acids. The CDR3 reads CASSDPGTGNTEAFF. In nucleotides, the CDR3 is TGTGCCAGCAGTGACCCTGGGACAGGAAACACTGAAGCTTTCTTT.

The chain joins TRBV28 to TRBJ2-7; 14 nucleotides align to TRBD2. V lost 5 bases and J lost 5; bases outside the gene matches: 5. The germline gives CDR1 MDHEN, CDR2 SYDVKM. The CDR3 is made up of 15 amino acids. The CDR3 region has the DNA TGTGCCAGCAGTCCCGGACTAGCGGGGGGTAACGAGCAGTACTTC. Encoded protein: CASSPGLAGGNEQYF.

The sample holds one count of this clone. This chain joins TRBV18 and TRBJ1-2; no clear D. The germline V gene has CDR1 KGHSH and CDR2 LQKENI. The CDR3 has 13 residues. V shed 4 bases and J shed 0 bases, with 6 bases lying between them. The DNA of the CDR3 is TGTGCCAGCTCACAACAATCTAACTATGGCTACACCTTC. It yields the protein CASSQQSNYGYTF.

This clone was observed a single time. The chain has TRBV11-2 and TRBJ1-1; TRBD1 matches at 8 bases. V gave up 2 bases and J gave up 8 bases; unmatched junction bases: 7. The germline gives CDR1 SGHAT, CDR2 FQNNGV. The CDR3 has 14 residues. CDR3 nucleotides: TGTGCCAGCAGCTTATCACAGGGGGTCACGGAAGCTTTCTTT. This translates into CASSLSQGVTEAFF.

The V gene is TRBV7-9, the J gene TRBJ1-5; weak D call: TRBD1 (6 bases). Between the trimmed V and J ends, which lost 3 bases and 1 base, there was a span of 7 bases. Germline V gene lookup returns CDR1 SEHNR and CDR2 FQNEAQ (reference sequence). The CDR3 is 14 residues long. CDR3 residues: CASSFQGSNQPQHF. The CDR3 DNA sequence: TGTGCCAGCAGCTTTCAGGGGAGCAATCAGCCCCAGCATTTT.

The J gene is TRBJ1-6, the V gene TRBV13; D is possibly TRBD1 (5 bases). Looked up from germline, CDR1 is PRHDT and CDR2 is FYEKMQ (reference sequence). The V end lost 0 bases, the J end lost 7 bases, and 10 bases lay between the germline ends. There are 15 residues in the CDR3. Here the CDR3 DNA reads TGTGCCAGCAGCTTAGGGGGACTACAGAATTCACCCCTCCACTTT. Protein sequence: CASSLGGLQNSPLHF.

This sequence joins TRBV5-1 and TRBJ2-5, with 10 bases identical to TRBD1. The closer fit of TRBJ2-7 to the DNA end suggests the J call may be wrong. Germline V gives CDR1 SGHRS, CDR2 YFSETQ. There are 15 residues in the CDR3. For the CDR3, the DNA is TGCGCCAGCAGCTTGGAGGGACAGGGGACCTACGAGCAGTACTTC. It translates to CASSLEGQGTYEQYF.

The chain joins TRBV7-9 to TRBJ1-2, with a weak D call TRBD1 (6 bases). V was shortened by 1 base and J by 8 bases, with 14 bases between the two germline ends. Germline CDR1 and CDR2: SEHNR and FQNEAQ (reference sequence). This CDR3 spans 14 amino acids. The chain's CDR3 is CASSLDREGRGYTF. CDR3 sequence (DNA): TGTGCCAGCAGCTTAGACAGGGAAGGAAGAGGCTACACCTTC.

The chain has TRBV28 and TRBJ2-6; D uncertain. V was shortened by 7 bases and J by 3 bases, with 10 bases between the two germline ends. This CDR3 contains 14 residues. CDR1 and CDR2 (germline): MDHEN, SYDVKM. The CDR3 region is CASTVPDGANVLTF. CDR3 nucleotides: TGTGCCAGCACCGTTCCAGATGGGGCCAACGTCCTGACTTTC.

CDR3 bases: TGTGCCAGCAGCTTGGAAGCCACCTCCTACAATGAGCAGTTCTTC. Amino acids: CASSLEATSYNEQFF. The rearrangement joins TRBV5-5 to TRBJ2-1; D is ambiguous. This CDR3 contains 15 residues. Looked up from germline, CDR1 is SGHKS and CDR2 is YYEKEE (reference sequence). Trimming took off 0 bases at V and 0 bases at J, with 7 bases between the two ends. The full variable domain, its missing parts supplied by reference TRBV5-5 and TRBJ2-1, is DAGVTQSPTHLIKTRGQQVTLRCSPISGHKSVSWYQQVLGQGPQFIFQYYEKEERGRGNFPDRFSARQFPNYSSELNVNALLLGDSALYLCASSLEATSYNEQFFGPGTRLTVL.

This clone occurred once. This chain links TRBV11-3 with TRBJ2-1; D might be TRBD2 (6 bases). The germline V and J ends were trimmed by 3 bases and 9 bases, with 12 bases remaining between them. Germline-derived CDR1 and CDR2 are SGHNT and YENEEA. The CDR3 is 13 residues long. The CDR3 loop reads CASSFRESGEQFF. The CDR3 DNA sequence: TGTGCCAGCAGCTTCCGGGAGTCGGGTGAGCAGTTCTTC.

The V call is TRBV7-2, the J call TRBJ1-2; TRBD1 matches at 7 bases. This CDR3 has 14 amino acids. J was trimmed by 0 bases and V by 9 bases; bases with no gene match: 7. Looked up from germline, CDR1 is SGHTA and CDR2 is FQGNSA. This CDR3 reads CARNTGTANYGYTF. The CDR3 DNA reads TGTGCCAGAAATACCGGGACAGCTAACTATGGCTACACCTTC.

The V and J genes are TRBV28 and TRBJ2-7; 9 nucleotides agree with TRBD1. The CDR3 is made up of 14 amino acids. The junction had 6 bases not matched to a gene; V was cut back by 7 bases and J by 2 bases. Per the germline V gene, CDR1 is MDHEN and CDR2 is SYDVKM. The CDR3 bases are TGTGCCAGCACGGGACAGGGAATCCCCTACGAGCAGTACTTC. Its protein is CASTGQGIPYEQYF.

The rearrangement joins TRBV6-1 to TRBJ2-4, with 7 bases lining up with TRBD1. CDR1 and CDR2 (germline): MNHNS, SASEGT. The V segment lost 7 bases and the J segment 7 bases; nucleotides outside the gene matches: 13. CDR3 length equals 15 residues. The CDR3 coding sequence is TGTGCCAGCACCCAATCAGGGGGTCTACCCAACATTCAGTACTTC. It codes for CASTQSGGLPNIQYF.

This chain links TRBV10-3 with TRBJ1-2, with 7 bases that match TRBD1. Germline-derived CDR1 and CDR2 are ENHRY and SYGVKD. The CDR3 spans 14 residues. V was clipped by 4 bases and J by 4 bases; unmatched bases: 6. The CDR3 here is CAISADREGYGYTF. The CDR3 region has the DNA TGTGCCATCAGTGCCGACAGGGAAGGCTATGGCTACACCTTC.

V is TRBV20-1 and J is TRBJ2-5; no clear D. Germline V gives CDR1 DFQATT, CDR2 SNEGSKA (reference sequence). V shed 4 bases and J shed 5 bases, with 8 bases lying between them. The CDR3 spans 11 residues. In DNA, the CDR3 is TGCAGTGCTATTGAGGAGGAGACCCAGTACTTC. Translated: CSAIEEETQYF.

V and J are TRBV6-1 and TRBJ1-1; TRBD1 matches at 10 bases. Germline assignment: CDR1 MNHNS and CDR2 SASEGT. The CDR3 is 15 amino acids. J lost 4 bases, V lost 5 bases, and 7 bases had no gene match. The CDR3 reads CASSPQWTGGTEAFF. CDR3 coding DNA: TGTGCCAGCAGTCCCCAGTGGACAGGGGGCACTGAAGCTTTCTTT.